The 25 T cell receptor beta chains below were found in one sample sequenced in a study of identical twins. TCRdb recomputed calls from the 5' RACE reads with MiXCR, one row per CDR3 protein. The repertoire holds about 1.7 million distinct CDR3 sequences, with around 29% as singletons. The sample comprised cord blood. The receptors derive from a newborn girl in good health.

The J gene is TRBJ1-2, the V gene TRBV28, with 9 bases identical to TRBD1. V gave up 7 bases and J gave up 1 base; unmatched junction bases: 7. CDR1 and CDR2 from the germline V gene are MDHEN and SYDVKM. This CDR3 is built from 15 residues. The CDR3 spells CASTRDRELNYGYTF. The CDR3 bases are TGTGCCAGCACCCGGGACAGGGAACTTAACTATGGCTACACCTTC.

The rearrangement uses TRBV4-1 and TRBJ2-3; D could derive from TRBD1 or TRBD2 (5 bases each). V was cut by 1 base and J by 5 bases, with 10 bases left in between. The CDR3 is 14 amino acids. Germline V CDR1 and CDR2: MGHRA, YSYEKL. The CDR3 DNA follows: TGCGCCAGCAGCCAAGTAGGGGCGGGAGATACGCAGTATTTT. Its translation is CASSQVGAGDTQYF.

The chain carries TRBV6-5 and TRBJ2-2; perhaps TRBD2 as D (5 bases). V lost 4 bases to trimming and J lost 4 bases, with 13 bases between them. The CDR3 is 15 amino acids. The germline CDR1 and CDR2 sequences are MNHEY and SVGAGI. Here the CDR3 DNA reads TGTGCCAGCAGTTCCCTAGGAGGAGCCACCGGGGAGCTGTTTTTT. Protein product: CASSSLGGATGELFF.

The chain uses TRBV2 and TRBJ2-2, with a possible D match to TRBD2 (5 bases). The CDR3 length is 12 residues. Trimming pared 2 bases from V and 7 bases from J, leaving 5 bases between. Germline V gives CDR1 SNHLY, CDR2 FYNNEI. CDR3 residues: CASSERGGELFF. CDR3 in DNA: TGTGCCAGCAGTGAACGGGGCGGGGAGCTGTTTTTT.

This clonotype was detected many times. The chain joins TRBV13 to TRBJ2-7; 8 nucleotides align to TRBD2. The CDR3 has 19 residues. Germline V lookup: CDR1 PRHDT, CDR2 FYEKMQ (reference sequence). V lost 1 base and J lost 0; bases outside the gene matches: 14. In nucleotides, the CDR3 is TGTGCCAGCAGCTTAGCTACAAGACTAGCGCTGGGGAACTCCTACGAGCAGTACTTC. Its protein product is CASSLATRLALGNSYEQYF.

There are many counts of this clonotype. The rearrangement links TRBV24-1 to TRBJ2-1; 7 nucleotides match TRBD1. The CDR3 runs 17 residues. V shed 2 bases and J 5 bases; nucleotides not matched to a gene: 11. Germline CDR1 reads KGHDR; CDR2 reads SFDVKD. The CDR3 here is CATSDSDRVGGHNEQFF. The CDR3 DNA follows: TGTGCCACCAGTGATTCTGACAGGGTTGGTGGGCACAATGAGCAGTTCTTC.

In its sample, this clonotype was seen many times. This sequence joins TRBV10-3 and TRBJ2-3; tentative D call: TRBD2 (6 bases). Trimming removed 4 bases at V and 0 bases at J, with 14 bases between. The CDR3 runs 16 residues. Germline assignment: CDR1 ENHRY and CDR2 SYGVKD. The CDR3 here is CAISATGTGSTDTQYF. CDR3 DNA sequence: TGTGCCATCAGTGCGACGGGGACTGGGAGCACAGATACGCAGTATTTT.

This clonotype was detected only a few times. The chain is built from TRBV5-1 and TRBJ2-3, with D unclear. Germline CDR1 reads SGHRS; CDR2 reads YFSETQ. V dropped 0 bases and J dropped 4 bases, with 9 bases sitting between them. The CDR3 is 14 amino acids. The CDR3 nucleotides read TGCGCCAGCAGCTTGGAGGAAGTGGCAGATACGCAGTATTTT. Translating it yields CASSLEEVADTQYF.

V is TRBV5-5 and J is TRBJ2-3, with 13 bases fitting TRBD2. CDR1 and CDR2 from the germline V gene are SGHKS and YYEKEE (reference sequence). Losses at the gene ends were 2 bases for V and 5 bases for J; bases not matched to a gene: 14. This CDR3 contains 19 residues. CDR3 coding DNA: TGTGCCAGCAGCTTCGCTCCCGCACTAGCGGGGGGGCAGGGAGATACGCAGTATTTT. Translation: CASSFAPALAGGQGDTQYF.

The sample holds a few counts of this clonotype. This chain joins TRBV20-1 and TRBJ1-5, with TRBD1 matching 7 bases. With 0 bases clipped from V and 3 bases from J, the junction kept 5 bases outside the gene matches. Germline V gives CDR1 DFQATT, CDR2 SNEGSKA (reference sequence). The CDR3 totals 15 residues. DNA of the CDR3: TGCAGTGCTAGAGAGAGGGACAGCAACAATCAGCCCCAGCATTTT. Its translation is CSARERDSNNQPQHF.

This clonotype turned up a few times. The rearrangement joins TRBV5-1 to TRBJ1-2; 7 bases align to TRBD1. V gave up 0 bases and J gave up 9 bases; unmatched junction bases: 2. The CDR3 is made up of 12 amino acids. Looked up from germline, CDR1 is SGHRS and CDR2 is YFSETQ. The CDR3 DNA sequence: TGCGCCAGCAGCTTGGCCAGGGGGAGCTACACCTTC. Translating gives CASSLARGSYTF.

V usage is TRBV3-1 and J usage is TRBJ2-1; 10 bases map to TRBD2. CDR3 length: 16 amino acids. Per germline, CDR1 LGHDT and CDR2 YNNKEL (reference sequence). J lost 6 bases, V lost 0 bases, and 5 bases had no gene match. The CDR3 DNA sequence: TGTGCCAGCAGCCAAGATTTTGGACTAGCGGTCAATGAGCAGTTCTTC. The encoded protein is CASSQDFGLAVNEQFF.

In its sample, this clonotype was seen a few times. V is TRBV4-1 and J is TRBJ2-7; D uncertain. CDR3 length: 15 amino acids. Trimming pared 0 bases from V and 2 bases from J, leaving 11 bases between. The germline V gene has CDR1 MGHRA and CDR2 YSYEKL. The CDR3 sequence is CASSQERVPPYEQYF. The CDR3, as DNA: TGCGCCAGCAGCCAAGAGCGCGTTCCCCCCTACGAGCAGTACTTC.

CDR3 residues: CASQSRVTYEQYF. The CDR3 DNA is TGTGCCAGCCAATCCAGGGTTACCTACGAGCAGTACTTC. This chain connects TRBV6-2 or TRBV6-3 to TRBJ2-7, with D possibly being TRBD1 (5 bases). The CDR3 covers 13 residues. The V and J ends lost 8 bases and 2 bases respectively, with 13 bases between them. Germline V CDR1 and CDR2: MNHEY, SVGEGT.

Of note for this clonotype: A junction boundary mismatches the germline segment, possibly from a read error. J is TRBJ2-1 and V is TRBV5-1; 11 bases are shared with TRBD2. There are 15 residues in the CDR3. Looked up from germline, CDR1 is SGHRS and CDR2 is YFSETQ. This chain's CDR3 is CASSSGTSGYNERFF. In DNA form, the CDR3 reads TGCGCCAGCAGCTCCGGGACTAGCGGCTACAATGAGCGGTTCTTC.

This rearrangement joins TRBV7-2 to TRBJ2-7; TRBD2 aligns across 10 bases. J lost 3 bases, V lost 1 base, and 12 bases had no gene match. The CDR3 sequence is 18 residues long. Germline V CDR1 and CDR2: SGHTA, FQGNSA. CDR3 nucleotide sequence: TGTGCCAGCAGCTTAGTTAGCCGAGCGGGAGGGTCTTACTACGAGCAGTACTTC. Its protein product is CASSLVSRAGGSYYEQYF.

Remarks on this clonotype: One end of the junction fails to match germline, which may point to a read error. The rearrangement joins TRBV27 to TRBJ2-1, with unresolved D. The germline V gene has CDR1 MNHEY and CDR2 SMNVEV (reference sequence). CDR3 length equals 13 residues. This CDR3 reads CASGFGRLDEQFF. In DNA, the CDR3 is TGTGCCAGCGGTTTCGGCAGGCTCGATGAGCAGTTCTTC.

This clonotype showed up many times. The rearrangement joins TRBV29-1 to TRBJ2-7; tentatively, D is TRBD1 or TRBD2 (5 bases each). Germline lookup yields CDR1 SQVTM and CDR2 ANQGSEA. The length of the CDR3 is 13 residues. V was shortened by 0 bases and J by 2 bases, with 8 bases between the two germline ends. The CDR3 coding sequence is TGCAGCGTTGAAGATCGGGGCACCTACGAGCAGTACTTC. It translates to CSVEDRGTYEQYF.

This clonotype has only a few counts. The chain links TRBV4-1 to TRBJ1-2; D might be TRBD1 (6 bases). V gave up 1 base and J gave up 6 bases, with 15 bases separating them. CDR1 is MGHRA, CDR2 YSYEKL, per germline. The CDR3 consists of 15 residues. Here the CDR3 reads CASSQALLDSNGYTF. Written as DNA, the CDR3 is TGCGCCAGCAGCCAAGCCCTTCTGGACAGCAATGGCTACACCTTC.

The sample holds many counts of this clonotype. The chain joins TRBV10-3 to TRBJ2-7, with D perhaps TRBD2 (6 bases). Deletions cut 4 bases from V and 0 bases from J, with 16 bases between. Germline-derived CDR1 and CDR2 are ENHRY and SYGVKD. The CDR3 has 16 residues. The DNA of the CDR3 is TGTGCCATCAGTGTAGGGATAGCGGTCAGCTCCTACGAGCAGTACTTC. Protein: CAISVGIAVSSYEQYF.

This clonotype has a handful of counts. This chain's CDR3 is CASISFGREGSYEQYF. DNA of the CDR3: TGTGCCAGCATCAGCTTTGGGCGGGAGGGTTCCTACGAGCAGTACTTC. The gene calls are TRBV6-5 and TRBJ2-7; 9 positions match TRBD2. The CDR3 has 16 residues. In germline, CDR1 is MNHEY, CDR2 SVGAGI. J lost 1 base, V lost 7 bases, and 11 bases had no gene match.

Written as DNA, the CDR3 is TGTGCCAGCAGCAAAGATGTAGAGAACACTGAAGCTTTCTTT. Residues: CASSKDVENTEAFF. The V call is TRBV21-1, the J call TRBJ1-1. TRBV21-1 is reported as a pseudogene. The CDR3 spans 14 residues.

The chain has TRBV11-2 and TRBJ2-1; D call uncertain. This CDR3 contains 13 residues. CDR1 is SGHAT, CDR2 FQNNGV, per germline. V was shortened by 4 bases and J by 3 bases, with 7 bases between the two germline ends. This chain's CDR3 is CASSSRIYNEQFF. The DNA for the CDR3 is TGTGCCAGCAGCTCAAGAATCTACAATGAGCAGTTCTTC.

The DNA for the CDR3 is TGTGCCAGCAGCTTAGGGGGTTCACAGTACTTC. The encoded protein is CASSLGGSQYF. The rearrangement joins TRBV7-2 to TRBJ2-7; D is unresolved. Germline V gene sequence: CDR1 SGHTA, CDR2 FQGNSA. The CDR3 is 11 residues long. V lost 1 base and J lost 10, with 8 bases in between.

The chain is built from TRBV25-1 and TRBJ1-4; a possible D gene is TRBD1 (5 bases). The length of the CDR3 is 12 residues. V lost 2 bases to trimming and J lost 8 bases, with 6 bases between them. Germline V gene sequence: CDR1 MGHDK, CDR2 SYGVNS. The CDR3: CASSEGGEKLFF. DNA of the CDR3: TGTGCCAGCAGTGAAGGGGGGGAAAAACTGTTTTTT.